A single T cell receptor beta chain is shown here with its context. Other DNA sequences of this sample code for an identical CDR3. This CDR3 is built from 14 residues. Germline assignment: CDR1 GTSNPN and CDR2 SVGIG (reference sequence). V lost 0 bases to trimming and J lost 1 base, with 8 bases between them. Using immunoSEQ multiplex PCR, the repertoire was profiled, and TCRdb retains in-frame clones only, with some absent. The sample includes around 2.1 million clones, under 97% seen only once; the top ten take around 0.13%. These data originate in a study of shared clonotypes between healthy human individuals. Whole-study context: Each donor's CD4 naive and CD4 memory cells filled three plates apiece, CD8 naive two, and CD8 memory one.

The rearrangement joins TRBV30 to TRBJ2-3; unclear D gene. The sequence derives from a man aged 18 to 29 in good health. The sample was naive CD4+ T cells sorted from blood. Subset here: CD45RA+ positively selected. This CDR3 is CAWSVRGGTDTQYF. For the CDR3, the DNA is TGTGCCTGGAGTGTACGAGGAGGCACAGATACGCAGTATTTT.